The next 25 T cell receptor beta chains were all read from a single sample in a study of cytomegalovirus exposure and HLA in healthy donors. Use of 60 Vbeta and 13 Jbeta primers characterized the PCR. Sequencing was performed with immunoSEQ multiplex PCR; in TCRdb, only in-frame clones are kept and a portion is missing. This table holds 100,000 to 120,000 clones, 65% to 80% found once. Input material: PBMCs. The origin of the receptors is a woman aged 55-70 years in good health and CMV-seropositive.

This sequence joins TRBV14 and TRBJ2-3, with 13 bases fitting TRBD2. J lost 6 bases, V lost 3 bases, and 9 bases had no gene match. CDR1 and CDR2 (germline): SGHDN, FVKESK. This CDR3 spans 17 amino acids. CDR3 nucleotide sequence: TGTGCCAGCAGCCATCTAACTAGCGGGAGGGCCGTGGATACGCAGTATTTT. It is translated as CASSHLTSGRAVDTQYF.

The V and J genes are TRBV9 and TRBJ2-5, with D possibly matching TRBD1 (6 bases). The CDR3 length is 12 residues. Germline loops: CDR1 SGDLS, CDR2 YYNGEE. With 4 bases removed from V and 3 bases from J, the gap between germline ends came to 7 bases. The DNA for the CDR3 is TGTGCCAGCAGCCGGACAGAAGAGACCCAGTACTTC. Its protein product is CASSRTEETQYF. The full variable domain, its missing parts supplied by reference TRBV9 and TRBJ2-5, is DSGVTQTPKHLITATGQRVTLRCSPRSGDLSVYWYQQSLDQGLQFLIQYYNGEERAKGNILERFSAQQFPDLHSELNLSSLELGDSALYFCASSRTEETQYFGPGTRLLVL.

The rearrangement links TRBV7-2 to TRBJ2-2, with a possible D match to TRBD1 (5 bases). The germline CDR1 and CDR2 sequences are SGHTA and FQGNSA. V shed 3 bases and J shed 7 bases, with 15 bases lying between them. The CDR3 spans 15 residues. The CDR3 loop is CASSFTMGQLGELFF. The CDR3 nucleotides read TGTGCCAGCAGCTTTACCATGGGGCAGCTCGGGGAGCTGTTTTTT.

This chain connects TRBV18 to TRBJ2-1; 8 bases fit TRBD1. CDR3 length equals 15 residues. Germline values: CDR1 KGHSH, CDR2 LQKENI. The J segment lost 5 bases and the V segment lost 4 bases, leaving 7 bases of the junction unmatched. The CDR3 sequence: CASSLGQGNHNEQFF. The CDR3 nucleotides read TGTGCCAGCTCACTCGGACAGGGTAACCACAATGAGCAGTTCTTC.

The CDR3: CASSRQGRPYEQYF. For the CDR3, the DNA is TGTGCCAGTAGTCGACAGGGTAGGCCCTACGAGCAGTACTTC. The V and J genes are TRBV19 and TRBJ2-5; 7 bases align to TRBD1. The end of the DNA is better explained by TRBJ2-7, so the J call may be wrong. CDR1 and CDR2 (germline): LNHDA, SQIVND (reference sequence). The CDR3 is 14 residues long.

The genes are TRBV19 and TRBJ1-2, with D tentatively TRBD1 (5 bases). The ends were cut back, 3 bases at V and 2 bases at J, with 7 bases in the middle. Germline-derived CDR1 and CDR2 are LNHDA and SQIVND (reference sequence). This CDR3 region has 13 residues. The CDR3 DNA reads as TGTGCCAGTAGTATGCAGGGAAACTATGGCTACACCTTC. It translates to CASSMQGNYGYTF.

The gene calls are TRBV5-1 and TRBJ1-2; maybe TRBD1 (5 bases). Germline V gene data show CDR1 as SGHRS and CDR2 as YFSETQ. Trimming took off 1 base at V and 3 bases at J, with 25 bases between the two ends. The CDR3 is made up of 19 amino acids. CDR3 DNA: TGCGCCAGCAGCTTGAAGATGTGGGGTTTCGTTCGGGGGGACTATGGCTACACCTTC. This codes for CASSLKMWGFVRGDYGYTF.

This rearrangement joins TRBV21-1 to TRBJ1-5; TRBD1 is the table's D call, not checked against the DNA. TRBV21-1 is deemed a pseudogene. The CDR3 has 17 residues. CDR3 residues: CASSKAPLRQSDQPQHF. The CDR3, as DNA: TGTGCCAGCAGCAAAGCCCCCCTGAGACAGTCGGATCAGCCCCAGCATTTT.

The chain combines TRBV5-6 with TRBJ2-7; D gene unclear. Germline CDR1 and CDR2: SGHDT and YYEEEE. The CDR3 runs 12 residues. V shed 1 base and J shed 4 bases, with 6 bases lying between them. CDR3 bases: TGTGCCAGCAGCTTGCGCGGATACGAGCAGTACTTC. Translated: CASSLRGYEQYF. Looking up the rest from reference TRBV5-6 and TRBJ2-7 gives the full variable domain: DAGVTQSPTHLIKTRGQQVTLRCSPKSGHDTVSWYQQALGQGPQFIFQYYEEEERQRGNFPDRFSGHQFPNYSSELNVNALLLGDSALYLCASSLRGYEQYFGPGTRLTVT.

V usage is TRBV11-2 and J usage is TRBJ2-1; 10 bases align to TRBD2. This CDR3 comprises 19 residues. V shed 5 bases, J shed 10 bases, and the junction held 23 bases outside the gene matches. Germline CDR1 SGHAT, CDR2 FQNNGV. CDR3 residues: CASSNYPGLALKISPEQFF. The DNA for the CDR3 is TGTGCCAGCAGCAACTATCCGGGACTAGCGCTAAAAATCTCCCCGGAGCAGTTCTTC. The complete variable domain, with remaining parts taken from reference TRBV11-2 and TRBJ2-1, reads EAGVAQSPRYKIIEKRQSVAFWCNPISGHATLYWYQQILGQGPKLLIQFQNNGVVDDSQLPKDRFSAERLKGVDSTLKIQPAKLEDSAVYLCASSNYPGLALKISPEQFFGPGTRLTVL.

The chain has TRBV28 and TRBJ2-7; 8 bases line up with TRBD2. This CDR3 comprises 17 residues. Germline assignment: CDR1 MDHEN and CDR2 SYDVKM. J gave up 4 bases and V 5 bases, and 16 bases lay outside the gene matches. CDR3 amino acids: CASSPVGLEVSLYEQYF. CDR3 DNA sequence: TGTGCCAGCAGTCCCGTGGGACTAGAAGTCTCTCTTTACGAGCAGTACTTC.

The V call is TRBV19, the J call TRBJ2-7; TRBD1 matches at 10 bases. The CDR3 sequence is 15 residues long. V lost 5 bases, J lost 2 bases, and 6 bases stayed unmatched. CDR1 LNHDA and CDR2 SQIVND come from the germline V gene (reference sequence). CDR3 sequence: CASSVRTGGTYEQYF. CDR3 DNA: TGTGCCAGTAGTGTCCGGACAGGGGGTACCTACGAGCAGTACTTC.

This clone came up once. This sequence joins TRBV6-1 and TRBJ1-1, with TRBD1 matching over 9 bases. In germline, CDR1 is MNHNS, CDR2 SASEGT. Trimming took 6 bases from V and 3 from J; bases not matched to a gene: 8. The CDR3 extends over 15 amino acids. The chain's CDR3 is CASSQRQGVDTEAFF. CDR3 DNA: TGTGCCAGCAGCCAGAGACAGGGGGTGGACACTGAAGCTTTCTTT.

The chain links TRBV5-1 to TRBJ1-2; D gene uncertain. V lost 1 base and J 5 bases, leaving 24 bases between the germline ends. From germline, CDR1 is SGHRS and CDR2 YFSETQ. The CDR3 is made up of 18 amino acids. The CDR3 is CASSLWRDGLKGLYGYTF. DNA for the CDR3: TGCGCCAGCAGCTTGTGGCGGGATGGACTTAAGGGTTTATATGGCTACACCTTC.

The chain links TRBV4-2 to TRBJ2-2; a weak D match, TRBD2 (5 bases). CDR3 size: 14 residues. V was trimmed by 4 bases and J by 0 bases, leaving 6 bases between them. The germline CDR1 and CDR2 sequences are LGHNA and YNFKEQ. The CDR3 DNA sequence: TGTGCCAGCAGCCTGGAGGCGAACACCGGGGAGCTGTTTTTT. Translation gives CASSLEANTGELFF.

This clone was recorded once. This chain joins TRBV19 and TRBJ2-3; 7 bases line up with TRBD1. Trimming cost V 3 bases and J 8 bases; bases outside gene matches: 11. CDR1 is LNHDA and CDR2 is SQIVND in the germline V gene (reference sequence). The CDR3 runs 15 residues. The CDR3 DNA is TGTGCCAGTAGTATTGGGACAGCTGGGCAGGGTACGCAGTATTTT. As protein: CASSIGTAGQGTQYF.

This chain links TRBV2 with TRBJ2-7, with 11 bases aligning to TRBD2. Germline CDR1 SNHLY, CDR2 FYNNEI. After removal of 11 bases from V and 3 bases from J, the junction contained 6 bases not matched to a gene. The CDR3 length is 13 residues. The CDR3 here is CASTSGTVYEQYF. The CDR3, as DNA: TGTGCCTCGACTAGCGGGACGGTCTACGAGCAGTACTTC.

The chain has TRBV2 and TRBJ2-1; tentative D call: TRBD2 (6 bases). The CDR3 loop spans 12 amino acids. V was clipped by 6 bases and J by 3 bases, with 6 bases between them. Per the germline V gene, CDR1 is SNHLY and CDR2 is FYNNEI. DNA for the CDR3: TGTGCCAGCAGCGGGGGCTACAATGAGCAGTTCTTC. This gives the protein CASSGGYNEQFF.

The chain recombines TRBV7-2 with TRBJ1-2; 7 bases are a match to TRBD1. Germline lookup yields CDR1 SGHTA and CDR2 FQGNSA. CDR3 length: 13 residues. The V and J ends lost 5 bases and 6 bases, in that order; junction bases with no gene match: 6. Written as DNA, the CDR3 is TGTGCCAGCAGCCCGTTGACAGGGCATGGCTACACCTTC. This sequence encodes CASSPLTGHGYTF.

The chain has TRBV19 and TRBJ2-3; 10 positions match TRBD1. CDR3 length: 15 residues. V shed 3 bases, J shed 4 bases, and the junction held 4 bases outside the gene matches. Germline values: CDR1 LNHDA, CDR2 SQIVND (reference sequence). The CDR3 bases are TGTGCCAGTAGTATGAGGACAGGGGGACCAGATACGCAGTATTTT. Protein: CASSMRTGGPDTQYF. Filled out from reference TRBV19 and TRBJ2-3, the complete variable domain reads DGGITQSPKYLFRKEGQNVTLSCEQNLNHDAMYWYRQDPGQGLRLIYYSQIVNDFQKGDIAEGYSVSREKKESFPLTVTSAQKNPTAFYLCASSMRTGGPDTQYFGPGTRLTVL.

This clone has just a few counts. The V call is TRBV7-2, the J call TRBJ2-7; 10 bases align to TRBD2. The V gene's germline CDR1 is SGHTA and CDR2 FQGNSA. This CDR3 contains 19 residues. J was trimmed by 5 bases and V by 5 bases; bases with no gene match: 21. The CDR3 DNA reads TGTGCCAGCAGCCCCGGGTTTGGGCTAGCGGGAGTGAGATCCAACGAGCAGTACTTC. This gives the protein CASSPGFGLAGVRSNEQYF.

The CDR3 loop reads CASSVAHGGELFF. CDR3 nucleotides: TGTGCCAGCAGCGTAGCCCACGGCGGGGAGCTGTTTTTT. The chain is built from TRBV9 and TRBJ2-2; D uncertain. Trimming took 0 bases from V and 7 from J, leaving 7 bases between them. The length of the CDR3 is 13 residues. Germline V lookup: CDR1 SGDLS, CDR2 YYNGEE. Full variable domain (missing parts from reference TRBV9 and TRBJ2-2): DSGVTQTPKHLITATGQRVTLRCSPRSGDLSVYWYQQSLDQGLQFLIQYYNGEERAKGNILERFSAQQFPDLHSELNLSSLELGDSALYFCASSVAHGGELFFGEGSRLTVL.

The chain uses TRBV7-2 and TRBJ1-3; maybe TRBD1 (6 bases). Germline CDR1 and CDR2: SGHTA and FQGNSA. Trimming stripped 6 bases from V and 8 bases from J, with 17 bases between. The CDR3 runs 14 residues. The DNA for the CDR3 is TGTGCCAGCAGTTTGACCGGGCAGGGGCACACCATATATTTT. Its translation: CASSLTGQGHTIYF.

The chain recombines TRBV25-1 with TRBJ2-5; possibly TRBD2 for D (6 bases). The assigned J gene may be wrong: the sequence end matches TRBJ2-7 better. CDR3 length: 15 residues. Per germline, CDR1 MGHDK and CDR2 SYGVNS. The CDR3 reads CASSVGGWVTYEQYF. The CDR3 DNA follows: TGTGCCAGCAGTGTGGGGGGTTGGGTGACCTACGAGCAGTACTTC.

The CDR3 is CASSLPGGDTEAFF. The DNA of the CDR3 is TGTGCCAGCAGCTTACCCGGGGGTGACACTGAAGCTTTCTTT. V and J are TRBV7-9 and TRBJ1-1; D might be TRBD1 (5 bases). The germline V gene has CDR1 SEHNR and CDR2 FQNEAQ (reference sequence). The CDR3 is 14 residues long. The germline V and J ends were trimmed by 2 bases and 3 bases, with 10 bases remaining between them.